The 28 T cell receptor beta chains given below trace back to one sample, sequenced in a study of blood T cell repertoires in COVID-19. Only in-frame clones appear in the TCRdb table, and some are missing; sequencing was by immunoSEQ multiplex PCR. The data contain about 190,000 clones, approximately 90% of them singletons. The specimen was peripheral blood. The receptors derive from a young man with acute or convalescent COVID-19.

In DNA, the CDR3 is TGTGCCAGCAGCAAACTAGCGGGGGGGCTAGAGACCCAGTACTTC. Translating gives CASSKLAGGLETQYF. J is TRBJ2-5 and V is TRBV6-5; TRBD2 aligns across 13 bases. Germline V gives CDR1 MNHEY, CDR2 SVGAGI. Germline trimming cut 6 bases from V and 4 bases from J; bases unmatched to any gene: 5. The CDR3 spans 15 residues.

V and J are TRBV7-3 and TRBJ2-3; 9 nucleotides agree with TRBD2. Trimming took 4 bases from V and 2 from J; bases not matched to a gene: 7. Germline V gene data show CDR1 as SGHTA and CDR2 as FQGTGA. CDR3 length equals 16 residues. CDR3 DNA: TGTGCCAGCAGCTCGGGACTAGCAGGCTCCACAGATACGCAGTATTTT. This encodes CASSSGLAGSTDTQYF.

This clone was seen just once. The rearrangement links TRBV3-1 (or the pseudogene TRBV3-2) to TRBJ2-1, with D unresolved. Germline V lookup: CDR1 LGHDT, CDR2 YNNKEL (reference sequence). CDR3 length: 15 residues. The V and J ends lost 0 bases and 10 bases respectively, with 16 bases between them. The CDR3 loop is CASSQDLGVLTEQFF. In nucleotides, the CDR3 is TGTGCCAGCAGCCAAGATCTCGGAGTCCTCACGGAGCAGTTCTTC.

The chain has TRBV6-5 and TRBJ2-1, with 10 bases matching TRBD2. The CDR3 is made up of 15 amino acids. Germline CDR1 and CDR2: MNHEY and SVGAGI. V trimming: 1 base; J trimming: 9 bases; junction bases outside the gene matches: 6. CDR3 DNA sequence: TGTGCCAGCAGTTACTTAAAACTAGCGGGATTTGAGCAGTTCTTC. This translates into CASSYLKLAGFEQFF.

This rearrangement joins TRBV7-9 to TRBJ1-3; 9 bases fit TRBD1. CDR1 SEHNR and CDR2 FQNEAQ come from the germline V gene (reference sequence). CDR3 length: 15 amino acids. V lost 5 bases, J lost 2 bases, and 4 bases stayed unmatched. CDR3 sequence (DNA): TGTGCCAGCAGCATTAGACAGGGGGCTGGAAACACCATATATTTT. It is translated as CASSIRQGAGNTIYF.

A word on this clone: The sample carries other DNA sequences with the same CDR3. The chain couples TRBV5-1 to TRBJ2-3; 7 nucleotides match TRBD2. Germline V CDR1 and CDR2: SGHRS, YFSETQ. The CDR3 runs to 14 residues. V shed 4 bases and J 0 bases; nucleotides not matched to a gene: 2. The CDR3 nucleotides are TGCGCCAGCAGCATTAGCGGGAGCACAGATACGCAGTATTTT. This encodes CASSISGSTDTQYF.

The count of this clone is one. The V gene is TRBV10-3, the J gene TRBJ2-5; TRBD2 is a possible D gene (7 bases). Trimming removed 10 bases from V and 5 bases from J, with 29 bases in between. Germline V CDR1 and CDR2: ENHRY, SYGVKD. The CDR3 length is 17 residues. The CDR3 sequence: CATGPGLAGAQFETQYF. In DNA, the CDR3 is TGTGCCACCGGCCCGGGCTTGGCGGGGGCTCAATTCGAGACCCAGTACTTC.

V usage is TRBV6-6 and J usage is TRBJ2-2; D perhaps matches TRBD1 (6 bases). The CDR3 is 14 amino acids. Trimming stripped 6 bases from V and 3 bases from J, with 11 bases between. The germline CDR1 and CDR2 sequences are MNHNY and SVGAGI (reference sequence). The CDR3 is CASSHDRYTGELFF. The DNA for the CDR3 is TGTGCCAGCAGCCACGACAGGTACACCGGGGAGCTGTTTTTT.

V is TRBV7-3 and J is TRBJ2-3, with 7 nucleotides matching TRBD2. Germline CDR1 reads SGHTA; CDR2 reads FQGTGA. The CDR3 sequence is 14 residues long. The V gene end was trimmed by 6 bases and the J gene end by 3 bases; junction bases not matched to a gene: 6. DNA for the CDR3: TGTGCCAGCAGTCTGGGGGGGACGACAGATACGCAGTATTTT. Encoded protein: CASSLGGTTDTQYF.

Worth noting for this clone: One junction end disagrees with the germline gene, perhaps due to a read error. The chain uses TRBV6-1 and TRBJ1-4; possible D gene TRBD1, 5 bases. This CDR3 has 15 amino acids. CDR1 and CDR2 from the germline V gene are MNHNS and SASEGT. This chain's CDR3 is CASSQATGENEKLFF. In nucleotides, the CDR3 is TGTGCCAGCAGTCAAGCGACGGGGGAAAACGAAAAACTGTTTTTT.

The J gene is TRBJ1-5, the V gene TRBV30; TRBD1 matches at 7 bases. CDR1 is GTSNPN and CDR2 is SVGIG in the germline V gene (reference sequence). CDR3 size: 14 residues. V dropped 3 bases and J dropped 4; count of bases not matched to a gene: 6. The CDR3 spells CAWSRDSRNQPQHF. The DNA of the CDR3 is TGTGCCTGGAGCAGGGACAGTAGGAATCAGCCCCAGCATTTT.

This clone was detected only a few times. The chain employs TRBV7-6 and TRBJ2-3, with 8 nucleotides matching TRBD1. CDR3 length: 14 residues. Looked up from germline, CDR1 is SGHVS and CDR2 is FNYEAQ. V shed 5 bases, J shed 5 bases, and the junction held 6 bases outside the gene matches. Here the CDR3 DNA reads TGTGCCAGCAGCCAGACAGGGGCAAAAGATACGCAGTATTTT. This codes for CASSQTGAKDTQYF.

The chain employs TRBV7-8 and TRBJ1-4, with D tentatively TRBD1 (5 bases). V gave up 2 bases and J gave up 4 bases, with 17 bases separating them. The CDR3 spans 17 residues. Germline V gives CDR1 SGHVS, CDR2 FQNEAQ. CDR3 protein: CASSLNARMGLNEKLFF. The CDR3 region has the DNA TGTGCCAGCAGCTTAAACGCCCGAATGGGGCTTAATGAAAAACTGTTTTTT.

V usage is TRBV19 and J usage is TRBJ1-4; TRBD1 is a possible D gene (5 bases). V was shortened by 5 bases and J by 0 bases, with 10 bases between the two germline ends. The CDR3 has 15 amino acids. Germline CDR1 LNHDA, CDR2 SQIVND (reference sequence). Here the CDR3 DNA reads TGTGCCAGTAGTGCCCAGACAGCAACTAATGAAAAACTGTTTTTT. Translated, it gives CASSAQTATNEKLFF.

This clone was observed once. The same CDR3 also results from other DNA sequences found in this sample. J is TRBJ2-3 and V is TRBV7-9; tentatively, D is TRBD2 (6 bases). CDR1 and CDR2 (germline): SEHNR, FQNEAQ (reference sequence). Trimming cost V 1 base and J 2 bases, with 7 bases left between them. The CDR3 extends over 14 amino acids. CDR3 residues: CASSLVADTDTQYF. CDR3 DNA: TGTGCCAGCAGCTTAGTAGCGGACACAGATACGCAGTATTTT.

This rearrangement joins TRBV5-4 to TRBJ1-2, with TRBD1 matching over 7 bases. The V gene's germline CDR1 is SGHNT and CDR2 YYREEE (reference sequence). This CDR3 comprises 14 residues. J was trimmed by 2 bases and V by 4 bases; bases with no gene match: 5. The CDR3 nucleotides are TGTGCCAGCAGCCGTTTACAGGGGAACTATGGCTACACCTTC. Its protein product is CASSRLQGNYGYTF.

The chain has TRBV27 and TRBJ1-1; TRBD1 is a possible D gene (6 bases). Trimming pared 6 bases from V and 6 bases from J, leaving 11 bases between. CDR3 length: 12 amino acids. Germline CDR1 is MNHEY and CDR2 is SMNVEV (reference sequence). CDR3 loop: CASRNRVAEAFF. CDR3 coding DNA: TGTGCCAGCAGAAACAGGGTCGCTGAAGCTTTCTTT.

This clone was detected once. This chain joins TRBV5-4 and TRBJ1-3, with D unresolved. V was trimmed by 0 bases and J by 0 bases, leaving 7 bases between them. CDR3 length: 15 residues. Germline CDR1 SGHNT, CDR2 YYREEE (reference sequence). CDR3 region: CASSLAGISGNTIYF. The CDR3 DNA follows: TGTGCCAGCAGCTTGGCGGGGATCTCTGGAAACACCATATATTTT.

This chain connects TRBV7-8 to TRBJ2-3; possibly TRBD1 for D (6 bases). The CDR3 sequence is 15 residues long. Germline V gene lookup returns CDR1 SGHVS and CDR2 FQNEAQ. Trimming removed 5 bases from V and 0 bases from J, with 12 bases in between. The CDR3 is CASSTGRVSTDTQYF. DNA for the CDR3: TGTGCCAGCAGCACAGGGCGAGTAAGCACAGATACGCAGTATTTT.

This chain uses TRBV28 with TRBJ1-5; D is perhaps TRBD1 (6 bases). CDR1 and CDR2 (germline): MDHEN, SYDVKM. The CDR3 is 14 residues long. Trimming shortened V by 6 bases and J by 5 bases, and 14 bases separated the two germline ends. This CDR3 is CASRPRGDDQPQHF. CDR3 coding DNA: TGTGCCAGCAGGCCCAGGGGTGACGATCAGCCCCAGCATTTT.

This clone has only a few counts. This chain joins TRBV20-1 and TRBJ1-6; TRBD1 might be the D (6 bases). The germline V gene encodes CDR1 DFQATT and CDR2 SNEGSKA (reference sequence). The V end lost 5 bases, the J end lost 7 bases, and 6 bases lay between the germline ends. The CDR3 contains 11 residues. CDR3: CSAGGNSPLHF. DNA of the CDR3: TGCAGTGCTGGGGGCAATTCACCCCTCCACTTT.

This CDR3 is CASSIGQGTTNYGYTF. CDR3 bases: TGTGCCAGTAGTATAGGACAGGGGACTACTAACTATGGCTACACCTTC. V is TRBV19 and J is TRBJ1-2, with 8 bases lining up with TRBD1. The length of the CDR3 is 16 residues. Per germline, CDR1 LNHDA and CDR2 SQIVND (reference sequence). Losses at the gene ends were 1 base for V and 0 bases for J; bases not matched to a gene: 4. Looking up the rest from reference TRBV19 and TRBJ1-2 gives the full variable domain: DGGITQSPKYLFRKEGQNVTLSCEQNLNHDAMYWYRQDPGQGLRLIYYSQIVNDFQKGDIAEGYSVSREKKESFPLTVTSAQKNPTAFYLCASSIGQGTTNYGYTFGSGTRLTVV.

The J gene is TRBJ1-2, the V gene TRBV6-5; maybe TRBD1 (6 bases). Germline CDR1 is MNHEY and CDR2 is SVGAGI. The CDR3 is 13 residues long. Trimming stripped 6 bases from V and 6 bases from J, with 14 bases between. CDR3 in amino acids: CASRKRGADGYTF. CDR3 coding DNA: TGTGCCAGCAGGAAGCGGGGGGCGGATGGCTACACCTTC.

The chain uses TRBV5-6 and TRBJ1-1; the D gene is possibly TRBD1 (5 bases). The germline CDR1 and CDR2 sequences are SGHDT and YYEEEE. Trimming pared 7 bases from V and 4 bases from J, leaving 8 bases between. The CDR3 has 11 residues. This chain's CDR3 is CASLGATEAFF. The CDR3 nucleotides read TGTGCCAGCTTAGGGGCCACTGAAGCTTTCTTT.

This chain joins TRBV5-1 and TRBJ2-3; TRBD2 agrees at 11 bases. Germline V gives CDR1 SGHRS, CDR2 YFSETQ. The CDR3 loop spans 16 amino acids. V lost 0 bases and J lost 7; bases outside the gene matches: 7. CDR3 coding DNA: TGCGCCAGCAGCTTGGTGGTAGCGGGGGGGCCAAATACGCAGTATTTT. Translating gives CASSLVVAGGPNTQYF.

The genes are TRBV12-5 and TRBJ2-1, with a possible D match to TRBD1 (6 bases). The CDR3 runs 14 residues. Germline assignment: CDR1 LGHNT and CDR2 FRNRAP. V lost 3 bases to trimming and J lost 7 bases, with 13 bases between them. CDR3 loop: CASGFRQVQNEQFF. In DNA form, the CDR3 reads TGTGCTAGTGGTTTTCGACAGGTCCAGAATGAGCAGTTCTTC.

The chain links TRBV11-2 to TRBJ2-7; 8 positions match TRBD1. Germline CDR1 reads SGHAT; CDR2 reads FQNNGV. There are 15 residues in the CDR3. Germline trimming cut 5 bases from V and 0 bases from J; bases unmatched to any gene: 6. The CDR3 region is CASSPTGGSSYEQYF. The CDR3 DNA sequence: TGTGCCAGCAGCCCTACAGGGGGTAGCTCCTACGAGCAGTACTTC.

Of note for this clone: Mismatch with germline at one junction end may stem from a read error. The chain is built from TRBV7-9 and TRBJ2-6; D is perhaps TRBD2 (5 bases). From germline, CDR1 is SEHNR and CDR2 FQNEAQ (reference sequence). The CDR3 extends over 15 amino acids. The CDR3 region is CASRLGGPGANVLTF. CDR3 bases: TGTGCCAGCAGGTTAGGAGGTCCCGGGGCCAACGTCCTGACTTTC. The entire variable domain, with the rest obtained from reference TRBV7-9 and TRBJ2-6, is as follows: DTGVSQNPRHKITKRGQNVTFRCDPISEHNRLYWYRQTLGQGPEFLTYFQNEAQLEKSRLLSDRFSAERPKGSFSTLEIQRTEQGDSAMYLCASRLGGPGANVLTFGAGSRLTVL.